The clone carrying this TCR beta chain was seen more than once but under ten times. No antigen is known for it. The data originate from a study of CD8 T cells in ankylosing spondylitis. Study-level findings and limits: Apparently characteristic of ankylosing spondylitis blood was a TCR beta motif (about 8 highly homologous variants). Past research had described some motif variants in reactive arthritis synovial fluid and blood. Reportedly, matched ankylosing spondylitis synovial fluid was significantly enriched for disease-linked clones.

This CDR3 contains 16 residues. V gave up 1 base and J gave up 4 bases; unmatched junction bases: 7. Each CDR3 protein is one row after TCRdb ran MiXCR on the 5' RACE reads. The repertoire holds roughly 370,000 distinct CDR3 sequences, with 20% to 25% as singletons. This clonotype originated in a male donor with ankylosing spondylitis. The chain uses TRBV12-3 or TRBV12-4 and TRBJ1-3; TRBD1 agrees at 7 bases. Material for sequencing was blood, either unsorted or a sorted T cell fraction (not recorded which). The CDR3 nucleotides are TGTGCCAGCAGTTTAGTGGGACAGTTCAGAGGAAACACCATATATTTT. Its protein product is CASSLVGQFRGNTIYF.